A selection of T cell receptor beta chains follows, all from one sample in a study of OX40 agonist ivuxolimab in advanced cancers. TCRdb's table, derived via immunoSEQ multiplex PCR, lists solely in-frame clones and lacks some. This table has some 64,000 clones, about 90% appearing once. The sample was CD4+ or CD8+ T cells sorted from blood, taken in a trial of the OX40 agonist ivuxolimab. These receptor sequences come from an adult with an advanced solid tumor such as melanoma, head and neck, liver or kidney cancer. The CDR3 runs from the conserved cysteine through the conserved F or W. The order of the fields is clone size, D gene, V gene, J gene, CDR3 protein, CDR3 DNA. A D gene is named only where the DNA matches it firmly. Clone size is shown for a subset of rows, as once, few, many or a class of expanded clone.

>once|.|TRBV6-1|TRBJ2-7
CASSLADRRYEQYF
TGTGCCAGCAGCCTCGCCGACAGGAGATACGAGCAGTACTTC
>.|.|TRBV7-2|TRBJ2-4
CASSLDHGKDMDIQYF
TGTGCCAGCAGCTTAGATCACGGCAAGGACATGGACATTCAGTACTTC
>once|TRBD2|TRBV9|TRBJ2-2
CASSPAGLAGAGTGELFF
TGTGCCAGCAGCCCGGCGGGACTAGCGGGGGCGGGCACCGGGGAGCTGTTTTTT
>.|TRBD2|TRBV11-2|TRBJ2-5
CASRLAGAETQYF
TGTGCCAGCAGGTTAGCGGGGGCGGAGACCCAGTACTTC
>.|.|TRBV7-9|TRBJ1-3
CASSPGMSVITIYF
TGTGCCAGCAGCCCGGGGATGTCGGTAATCACCATATATTTT
>.|.|TRBV6-4|TRBJ2-3
CASSKGFGADTQYF
TGTGCCAGCAGTAAAGGGTTCGGGGCAGATACGCAGTATTTT
>.|TRBD1|TRBV6-5|TRBJ2-7
CASTGQVSYEQYF
TGTGCCAGCACCGGACAGGTCTCCTACGAGCAGTACTTC
>once|.|TRBV12-5|TRBJ1-5
CASGLADSQHQPQHF
TGTGCTAGTGGTTTGGCCGACAGCCAACATCAGCCCCAGCATTTT
>once|.|TRBV29-1|TRBJ1-1
CSVVPRGGEAFF
TGCAGCGTAGTCCCTCGGGGTGGGGAAGCTTTCTTT
>.|TRBD1|TRBV7-8|TRBJ1-4
CASSLSGQAEKLFF
TGTGCCAGCAGCTTATCGGGACAGGCTGAAAAACTGTTTTTT
>.|TRBD1|TRBV4-3|TRBJ1-1
CASSQDGTDNLFF
TGCGCCAGCAGCCAAGATGGGACAGACAATCTTTTCTTT
>.|TRBD2|TRBV29-1|TRBJ2-3
CSVDRTSGTDTQYF
TGCAGCGTTGACCGGACTAGCGGTACAGATACGCAGTATTTT
>.|.|TRBV10-1|TRBJ2-2
CASSARYTGELFF
TGCGCCAGCAGCGCCCGGTACACCGGGGAGCTGTTTTTT
>.|.|TRBV18|TRBJ1-1
CASSSQGREAFF
TGTGCCAGCTCATCACAGGGAAGGGAAGCTTTCTTT
>.|.|TRBV5-8|TRBJ1-6
CASSLVSGRGGSPLHF
TGTGCCAGCAGCTTGGTATCGGGCAGGGGAGGGTCACCCCTCCACTTT
>.|TRBD1|TRBV5-1|TRBJ2-1
CASSPGDRGNEQFF
TGCGCCAGCAGCCCGGGGGACAGGGGCAATGAGCAGTTCTTC
>.|.|TRBV6-1|TRBJ2-2
CASSEIVGRITGELFF
TGTGCCAGCAGTGAAATCGTTGGACGGATAACCGGGGAGCTGTTTTTT
>.|TRBD1|TRBV11-2|TRBJ2-1
CASSLVRGQGDYNEQFF
TGTGCCAGCAGCTTAGTTAGGGGACAGGGAGACTACAATGAGCAGTTCTTC
>few|.|TRBV5-6|TRBJ1-6
CASSLAGRGSPLHF
TGTGCCAGCAGCTTGGCAGGACGCGGGTCACCCCTCCACTTT
>.|.|TRBV4-3|TRBJ2-5
CASSQEQRETQYF
TGCGCCAGCAGCCAAGAGCAGCGCGAGACCCAGTACTTC
>.|.|TRBV6-6|TRBJ2-5
CASSSRGDPGETQYF
TGTGCCAGCAGTTCCCGCGGGGACCCGGGGGAGACCCAGTACTTC
>once|.|TRBV5-1|TRBJ2-2
CASSRTTGPSPGELFF
TGCGCCAGCAGCCGTACGACGGGACCCTCCCCCGGGGAGCTGTTTTTT
>.|.|TRBV29-1|TRBJ2-1
CSVGRSMDNEQFF
TGCAGCGTGGGGCGATCAATGGACAATGAGCAGTTCTTC
>.|.|TRBV7-9|TRBJ1-1
CASSPRGGTEAFF
TGTGCCAGCAGCCCTCGCGGGGGCACTGAAGCTTTCTTT
>.|TRBD1|TRBV18|TRBJ1-3
CASSPPVPGGGNTIYF
TGTGCCAGCTCACCACCAGTACCAGGGGGTGGAAACACCATATATTTT
>.|.|TRBV4-1|TRBJ1-2
CASSQETLNGYTF
TGCGCCAGCAGCCAAGAGACACTCAATGGCTACACCTTC
>once|.|TRBV9|TRBJ2-3
CASSVVLTDTQYF
TGTGCCAGCAGCGTAGTCCTCACAGATACGCAGTATTTT
>.|.|TRBV6-1|TRBJ1-3
CASETGNSGNTIYF
TGTGCCAGCGAAACAGGGAACTCTGGAAACACCATATATTTT
>once|.|TRBV5-5|TRBJ2-5
CASSLAREETQYF
TGTGCCAGCAGCTTGGCTAGGGAGGAGACCCAGTACTTC
>.|TRBD2|TRBV7-8|TRBJ2-3
CASSFSGGASDTQYF
TGTGCCAGCAGCTTTAGCGGGGGGGCATCAGATACGCAGTATTTT
>.|.|TRBV25-1|TRBJ2-3
CASSVGWSRADTQYF
TGTGCCAGCAGTGTCGGATGGAGCAGGGCAGATACGCAGTATTTT
>.|TRBD1|TRBV5-1|TRBJ2-5
CASSRQGAGKQETQYF
TGCGCCAGCAGCCGGCAGGGGGCGGGAAAACAAGAGACCCAGTACTTC
>.|.|TRBV6-4|TRBJ2-7
CASSLRAGLHCEQYF
TGTGCCAGCAGCCTCCGAGCAGGACTGCACTGCGAGCAGTACTTC
>.|TRBD1|TRBV5-1|TRBJ1-2
CASSLGDSLFYGYTF
TGCGCCAGCAGCTTGGGGGACAGCCTTTTCTATGGCTACACCTTC
>.|TRBD1|TRBV30|TRBJ1-2
CAWSPSVRGGYGYTF
TGTGCCTGGAGCCCATCTGTCAGGGGGGGCTATGGCTACACCTTC
>.|.|TRBV4-3|TRBJ1-6
CASSRSTANSPLHF
TGCGCCAGCAGTCGATCGACAGCCAATTCACCCCTCCACTTT
>.|.|TRBV5-5|TRBJ1-5
CASSLRSTEGNQPQHF
TGTGCCAGCAGCTTGAGATCTACCGAGGGGAATCAGCCCCAGCATTTT
>.|TRBD1|TRBV5-1|TRBJ2-2
CASSLGQGAAPGTGELFF
TGCGCCAGCAGCTTGGGACAGGGGGCCGCCCCGGGCACCGGGGAGCTGTTTTTT
>.|.|TRBV5-1|TRBJ2-1
CASSLRPFNEQFF
TGCGCCAGCAGCTTGCGCCCGTTCAATGAGCAGTTCTTC
>.|.|TRBV7-9|TRBJ2-6
CVGGLTRGSGANVLTF
TGTGTTGGGGGGCTCACTAGGGGCTCTGGGGCCAACGTCCTGACTTTC
>.|.|TRBV18|TRBJ2-7
CASSQRAAAALYEQYF
TGTGCCAGCTCACAGAGAGCCGCTGCGGCACTCTACGAGCAGTACTTC